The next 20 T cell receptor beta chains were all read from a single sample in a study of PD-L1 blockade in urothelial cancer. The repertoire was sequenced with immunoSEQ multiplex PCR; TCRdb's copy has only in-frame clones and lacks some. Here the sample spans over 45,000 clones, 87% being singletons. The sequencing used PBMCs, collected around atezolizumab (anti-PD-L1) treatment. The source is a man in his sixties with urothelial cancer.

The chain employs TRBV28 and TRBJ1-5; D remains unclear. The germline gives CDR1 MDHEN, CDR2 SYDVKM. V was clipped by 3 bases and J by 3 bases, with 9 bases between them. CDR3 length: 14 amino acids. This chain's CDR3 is CASSFREYNQPQHF. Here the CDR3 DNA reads TGTGCCAGCAGTTTTCGTGAGTACAATCAGCCCCAGCATTTT. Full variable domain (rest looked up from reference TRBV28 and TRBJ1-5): DVKVTQSSRYLVKRTGEKVFLECVQDMDHENMFWYRQDPGLGLRLIYFSYDVKMKEKGDIPEGYSVSREKKERFSLILESASTNQTSMYLCASSFREYNQPQHFGDGTRLSIL.

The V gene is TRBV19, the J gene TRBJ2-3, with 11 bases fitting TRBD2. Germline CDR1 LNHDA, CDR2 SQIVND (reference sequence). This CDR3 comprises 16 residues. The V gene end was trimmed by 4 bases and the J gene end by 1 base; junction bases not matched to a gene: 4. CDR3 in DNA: TGTGCCAGTAGTACCCTACTAGCGGGGGGCACAGATACGCAGTATTTT. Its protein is CASSTLLAGGTDTQYF.

CDR3 nucleotide sequence: TGTGCCAGCAGGAGGGCGGACTATGGCTACACCTTC. Translated, it gives CASRRADYGYTF. The gene calls are TRBV2 and TRBJ1-2; D remains ambiguous. The CDR3 contains 12 residues. V lost 6 bases, J lost 3 bases, and 8 bases lay in between. Germline CDR1 SNHLY, CDR2 FYNNEI.

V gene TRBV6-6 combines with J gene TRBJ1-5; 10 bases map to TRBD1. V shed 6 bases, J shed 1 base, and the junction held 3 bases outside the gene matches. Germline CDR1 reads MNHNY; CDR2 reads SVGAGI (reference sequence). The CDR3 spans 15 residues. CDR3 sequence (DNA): TGTGCCAGCAGAGACAGGGGGCAGAGCAATCAGCCCCAGCATTTT. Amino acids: CASRDRGQSNQPQHF.

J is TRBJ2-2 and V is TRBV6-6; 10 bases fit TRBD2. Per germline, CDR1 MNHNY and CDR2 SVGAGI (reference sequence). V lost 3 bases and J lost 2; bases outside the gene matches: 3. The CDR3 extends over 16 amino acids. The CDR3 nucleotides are TGTGCCAGCAGTTATCTAGCGGGGGCAAACACCGGGGAGCTGTTTTTT. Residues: CASSYLAGANTGELFF.

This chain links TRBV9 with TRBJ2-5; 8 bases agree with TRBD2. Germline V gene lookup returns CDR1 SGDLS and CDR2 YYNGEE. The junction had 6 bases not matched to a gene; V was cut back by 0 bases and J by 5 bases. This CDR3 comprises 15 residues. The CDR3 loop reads CASSVAPRGGETQYF. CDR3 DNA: TGTGCCAGCAGCGTAGCCCCCCGGGGGGGGGAGACCCAGTACTTC.

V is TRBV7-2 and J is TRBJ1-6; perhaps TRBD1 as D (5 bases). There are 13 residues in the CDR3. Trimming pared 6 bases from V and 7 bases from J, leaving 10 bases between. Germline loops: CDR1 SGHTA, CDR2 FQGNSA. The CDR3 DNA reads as TGTGCCAGCAGGCCGTCAGGGAATTCACCCCTCCACTTT. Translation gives CASRPSGNSPLHF.

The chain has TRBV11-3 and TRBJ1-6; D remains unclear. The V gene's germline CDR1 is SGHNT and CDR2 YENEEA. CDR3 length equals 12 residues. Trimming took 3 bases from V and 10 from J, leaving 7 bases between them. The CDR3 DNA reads TGTGCCAGCAGCTTGCGGGAATCACCCCTCCACTTT. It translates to CASSLRESPLHF.

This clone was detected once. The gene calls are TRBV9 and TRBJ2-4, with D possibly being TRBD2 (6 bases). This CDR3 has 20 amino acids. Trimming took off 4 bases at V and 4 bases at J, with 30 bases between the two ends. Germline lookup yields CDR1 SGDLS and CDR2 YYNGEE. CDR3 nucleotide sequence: TGTGCCAGCAGCCCCCGGGGAGGAGGCACCCTAAGGGGCCTTAAAAACATTCAGTACTTC. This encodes CASSPRGGGTLRGLKNIQYF.

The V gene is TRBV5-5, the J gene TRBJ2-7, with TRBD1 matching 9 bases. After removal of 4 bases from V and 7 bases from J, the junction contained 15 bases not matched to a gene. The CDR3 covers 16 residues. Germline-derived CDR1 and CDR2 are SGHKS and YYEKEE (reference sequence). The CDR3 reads CASSPRGTGGLGEQYF. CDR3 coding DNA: TGTGCCAGCAGCCCCCGCGGCACAGGGGGCTTAGGTGAGCAGTACTTC.

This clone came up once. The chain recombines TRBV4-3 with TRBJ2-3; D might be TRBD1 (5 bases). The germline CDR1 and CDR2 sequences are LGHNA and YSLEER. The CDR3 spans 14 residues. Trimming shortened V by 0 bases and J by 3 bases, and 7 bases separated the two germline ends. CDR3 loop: CASSQDKGTDTQYF. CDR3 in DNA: TGCGCCAGCAGCCAAGATAAGGGGACAGATACGCAGTATTTT.

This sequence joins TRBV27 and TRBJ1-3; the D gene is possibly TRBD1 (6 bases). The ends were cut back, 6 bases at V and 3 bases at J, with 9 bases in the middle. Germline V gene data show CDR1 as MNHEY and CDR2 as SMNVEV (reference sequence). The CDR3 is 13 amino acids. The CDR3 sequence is CASRGTIGNTIYF. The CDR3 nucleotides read TGTGCCAGCAGGGGGACAATTGGAAACACCATATATTTT.

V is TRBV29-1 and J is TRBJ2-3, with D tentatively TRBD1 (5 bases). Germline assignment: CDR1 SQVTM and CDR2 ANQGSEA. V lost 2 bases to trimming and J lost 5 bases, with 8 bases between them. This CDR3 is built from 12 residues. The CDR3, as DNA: TGCAGCGTTGAATGGGGCGGAGATACGCAGTATTTT. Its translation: CSVEWGGDTQYF.

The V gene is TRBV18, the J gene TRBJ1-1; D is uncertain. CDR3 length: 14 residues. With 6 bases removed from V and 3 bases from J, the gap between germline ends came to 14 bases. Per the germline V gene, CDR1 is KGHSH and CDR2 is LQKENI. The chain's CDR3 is CASSSQEAYTEAFF. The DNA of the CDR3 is TGTGCCAGCTCCTCCCAGGAGGCGTACACTGAAGCTTTCTTT.

The CDR3 sequence is CASSLAGGPEYF. The DNA of the CDR3 is TGTGCCAGCAGCTTAGCGGGGGGGCCGGAGTATTTT. The rearrangement links TRBV7-2 to TRBJ2-3, with D perhaps TRBD2 (7 bases). The CDR3 length is 12 residues. CDR1 and CDR2 from the germline V gene are SGHTA and FQGNSA. V dropped 0 bases and J dropped 13 bases, with 11 bases sitting between them.

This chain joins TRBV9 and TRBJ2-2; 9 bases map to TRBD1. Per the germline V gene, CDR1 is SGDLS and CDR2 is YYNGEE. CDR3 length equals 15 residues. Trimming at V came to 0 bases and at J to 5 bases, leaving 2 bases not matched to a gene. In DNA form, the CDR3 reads TGTGCCAGCAGCGTAGGGACAGGGGAAACCGGGGAGCTGTTTTTT. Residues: CASSVGTGETGELFF.

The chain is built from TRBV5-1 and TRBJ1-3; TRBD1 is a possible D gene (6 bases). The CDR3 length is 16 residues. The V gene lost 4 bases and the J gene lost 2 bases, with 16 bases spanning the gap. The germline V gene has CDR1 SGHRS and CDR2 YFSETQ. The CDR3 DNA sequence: TGCGCCAGCAGCCCGGACAGACCGCAGGCTGGAAACACCATATATTTT. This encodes CASSPDRPQAGNTIYF.

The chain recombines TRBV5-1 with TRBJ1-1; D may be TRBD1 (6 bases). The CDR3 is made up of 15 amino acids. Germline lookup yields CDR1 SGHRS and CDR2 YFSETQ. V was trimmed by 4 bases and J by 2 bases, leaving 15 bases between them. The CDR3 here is CASSRGGMGNTEAFF. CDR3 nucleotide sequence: TGCGCCAGCAGCCGAGGGGGAATGGGAAACACTGAAGCTTTCTTT. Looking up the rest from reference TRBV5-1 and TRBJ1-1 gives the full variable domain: KAGVTQTPRYLIKTRGQQVTLSCSPISGHRSVSWYQQTPGQGLQFLFEYFSETQRNKGNFPGRFSGRQFSNSRSEMNVSTLELGDSALYLCASSRGGMGNTEAFFGQGTRLTVV.

The CDR3 loop is CASSGQWAATNEKLFF. CDR3 DNA: TGTGCCAGCAGCGGGCAATGGGCAGCAACTAATGAAAAACTGTTTTTT. The chain joins TRBV7-9 to TRBJ1-4; D is undetermined. Trimming cost V 5 bases and J 0 bases, with 13 bases left between them. Germline-derived CDR1 and CDR2 are SEHNR and FQNEAQ (reference sequence). CDR3 length equals 16 residues.

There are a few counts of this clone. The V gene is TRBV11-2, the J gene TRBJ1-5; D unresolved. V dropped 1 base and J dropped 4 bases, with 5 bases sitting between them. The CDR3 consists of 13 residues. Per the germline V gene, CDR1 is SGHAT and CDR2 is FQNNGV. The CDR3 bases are TGTGCCAGCAGCTTAGTCGGTAATCAGCCCCAGCATTTT. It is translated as CASSLVGNQPQHF.